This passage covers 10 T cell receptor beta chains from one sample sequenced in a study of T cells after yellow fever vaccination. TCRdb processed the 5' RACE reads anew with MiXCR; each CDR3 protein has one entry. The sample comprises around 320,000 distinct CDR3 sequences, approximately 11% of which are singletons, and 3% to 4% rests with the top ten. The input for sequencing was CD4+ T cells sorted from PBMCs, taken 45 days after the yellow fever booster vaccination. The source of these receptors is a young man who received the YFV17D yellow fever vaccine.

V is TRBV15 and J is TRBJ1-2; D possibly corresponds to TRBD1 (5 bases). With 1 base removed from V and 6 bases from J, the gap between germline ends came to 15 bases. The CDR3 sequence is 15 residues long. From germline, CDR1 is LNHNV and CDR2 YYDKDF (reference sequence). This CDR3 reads CATSRAGTPGNGYTF. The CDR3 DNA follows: TGTGCCACCAGCAGAGCCGGGACCCCCGGGAATGGCTACACCTTC. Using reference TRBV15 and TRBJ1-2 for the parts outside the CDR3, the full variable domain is DAMVIQNPRYQVTQFGKPVTLSCSQTLNHNVMYWYQQKSSQAPKLLFHYYDKDFNNEADTPDNFQSRRPNTSFCFLDIRSPGLGDTAMYLCATSRAGTPGNGYTFGSGTRLTVV.

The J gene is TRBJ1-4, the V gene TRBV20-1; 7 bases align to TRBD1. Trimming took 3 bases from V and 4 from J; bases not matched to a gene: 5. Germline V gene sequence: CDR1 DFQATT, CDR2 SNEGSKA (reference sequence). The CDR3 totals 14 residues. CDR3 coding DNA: TGCAGTGCTAGGAAGGGGGCAAGTAATGAAAAACTGTTTTTT. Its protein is CSARKGASNEKLFF.

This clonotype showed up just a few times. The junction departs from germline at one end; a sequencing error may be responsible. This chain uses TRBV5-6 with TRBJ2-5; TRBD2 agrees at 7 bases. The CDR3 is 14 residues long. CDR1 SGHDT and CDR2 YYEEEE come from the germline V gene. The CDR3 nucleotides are TGTGCCAGCAGCTTGAGCGGGGACCAGGAGACCCAGTACTTC. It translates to CASSLSGDQETQYF.

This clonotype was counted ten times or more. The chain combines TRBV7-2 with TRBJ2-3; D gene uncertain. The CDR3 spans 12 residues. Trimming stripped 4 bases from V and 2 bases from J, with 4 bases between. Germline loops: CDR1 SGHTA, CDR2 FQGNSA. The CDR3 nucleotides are TGTGCCAGCAGCTCGCCCACAGATACGCAGTATTTT. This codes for CASSSPTDTQYF.

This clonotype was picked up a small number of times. The CDR3 sequence: CASSLGTSGTLQETQYF. In nucleotides, the CDR3 is TGTGCCAGCAGCTTAGGGACTAGCGGGACCCTTCAAGAGACCCAGTACTTC. The chain uses TRBV7-9 and TRBJ2-5, with 12 bases aligning to TRBD2. The CDR3 extends over 17 amino acids. V gave up 1 base and J gave up 2 bases; unmatched junction bases: 5. Germline values: CDR1 SEHNR, CDR2 FQNEAQ (reference sequence).

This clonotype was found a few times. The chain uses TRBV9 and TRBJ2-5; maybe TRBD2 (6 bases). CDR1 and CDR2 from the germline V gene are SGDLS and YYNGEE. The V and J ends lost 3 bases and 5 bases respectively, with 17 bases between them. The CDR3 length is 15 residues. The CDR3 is CASSETGTEGETQYF. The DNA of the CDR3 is TGTGCCAGCAGCGAAACCGGGACGGAGGGGGAGACCCAGTACTTC.

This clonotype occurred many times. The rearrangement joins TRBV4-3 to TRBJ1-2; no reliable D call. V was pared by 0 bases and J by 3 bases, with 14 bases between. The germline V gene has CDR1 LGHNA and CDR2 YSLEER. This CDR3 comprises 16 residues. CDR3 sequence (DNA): TGCGCCAGCAGCCAAGAGGCGTACTCGGGCTACTATGGCTACACCTTC. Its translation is CASSQEAYSGYYGYTF.

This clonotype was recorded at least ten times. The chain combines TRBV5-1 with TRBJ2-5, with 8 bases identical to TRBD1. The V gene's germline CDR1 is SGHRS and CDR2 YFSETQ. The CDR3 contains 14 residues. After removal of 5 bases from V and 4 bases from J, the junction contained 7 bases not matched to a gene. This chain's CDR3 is CASRYSTGAETQYF. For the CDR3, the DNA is TGCGCCAGCAGATATTCGACAGGGGCAGAGACCCAGTACTTC.

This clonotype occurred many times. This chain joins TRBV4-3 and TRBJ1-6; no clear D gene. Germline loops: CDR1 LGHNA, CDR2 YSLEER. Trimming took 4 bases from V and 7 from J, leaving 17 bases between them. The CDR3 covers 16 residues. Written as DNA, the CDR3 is TGCGCCAGCAGCCTATCATGGACCGGTACGAATTCACCCCTCCACTTT. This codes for CASSLSWTGTNSPLHF.

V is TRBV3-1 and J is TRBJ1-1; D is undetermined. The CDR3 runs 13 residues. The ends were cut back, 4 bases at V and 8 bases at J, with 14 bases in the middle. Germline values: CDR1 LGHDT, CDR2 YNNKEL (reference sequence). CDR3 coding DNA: TGTGCCAGCAGCCCAACCGGGCCTCTGGAAGCTTTCTTT. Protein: CASSPTGPLEAFF.